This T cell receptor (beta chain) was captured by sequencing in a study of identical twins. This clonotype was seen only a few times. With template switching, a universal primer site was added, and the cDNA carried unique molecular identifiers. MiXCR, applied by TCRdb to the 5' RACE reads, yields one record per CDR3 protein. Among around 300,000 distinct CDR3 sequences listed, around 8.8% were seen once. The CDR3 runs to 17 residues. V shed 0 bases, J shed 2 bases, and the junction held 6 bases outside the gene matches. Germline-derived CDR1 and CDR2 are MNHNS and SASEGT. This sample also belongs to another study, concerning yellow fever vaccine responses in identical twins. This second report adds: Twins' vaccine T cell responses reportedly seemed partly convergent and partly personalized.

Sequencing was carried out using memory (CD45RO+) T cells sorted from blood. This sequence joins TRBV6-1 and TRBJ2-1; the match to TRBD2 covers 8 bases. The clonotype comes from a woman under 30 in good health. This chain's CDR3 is CASSEAWASGPYNEQFF. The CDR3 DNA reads TGTGCCAGCAGTGAAGCGTGGGCTAGCGGGCCCTACAATGAGCAGTTCTTC.